This TCR beta chain was sequenced in a study of cytomegalovirus exposure and HLA in healthy donors. The CDR3 is 15 amino acids. Between the trimmed V and J ends, which lost 8 bases and 7 bases, there was a span of 21 bases. Germline CDR1 and CDR2: MDHEN and SYDVKM. To note about this clone: Its antigen is not known.

The study ran its PCR with 60 Vbeta and 13 Jbeta primers. TCRdb's table, derived via immunoSEQ multiplex PCR, lists solely in-frame clones and lacks some. Here the sample spans approximately 190,000 clones, about 79% being singletons. Findings of the study overall: With high specificity and sensitivity, the classifier reportedly diagnosed cytomegalovirus status.

The sequence was collected from a boy aged 2-15 years in good health and CMV-seronegative. Sequencing was done on a sample of PBMCs. The rearrangement links TRBV28 to TRBJ1-5; D is undetermined. The CDR3 DNA reads as TGTGCCAGCTCCCCGCTTACTCTTCTCAGGCAGCCCCAGCATTTT. Its translation is CASSPLTLLRQPQHF.